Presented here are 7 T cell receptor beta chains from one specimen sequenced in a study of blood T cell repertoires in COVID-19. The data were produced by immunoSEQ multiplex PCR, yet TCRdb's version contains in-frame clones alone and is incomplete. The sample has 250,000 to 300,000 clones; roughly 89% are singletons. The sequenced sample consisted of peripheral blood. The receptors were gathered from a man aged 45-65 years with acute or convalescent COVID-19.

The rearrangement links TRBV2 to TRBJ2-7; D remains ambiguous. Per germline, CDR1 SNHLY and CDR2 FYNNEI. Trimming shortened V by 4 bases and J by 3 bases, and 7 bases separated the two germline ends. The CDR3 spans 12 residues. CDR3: CASSGAGYEQYF. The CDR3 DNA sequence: TGTGCCAGCAGTGGGGCTGGCTACGAGCAGTACTTC.

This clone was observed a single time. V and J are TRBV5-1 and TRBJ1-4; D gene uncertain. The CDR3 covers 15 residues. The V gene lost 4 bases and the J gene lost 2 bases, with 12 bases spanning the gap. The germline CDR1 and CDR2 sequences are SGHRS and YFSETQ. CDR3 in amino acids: CASSPGGVTNEKLFF. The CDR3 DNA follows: TGCGCCAGCAGCCCCGGCGGGGTTACTAATGAAAAACTGTTTTTT.

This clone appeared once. This CDR3 is CAILGQADTEAFF. CDR3 nucleotides: TGTGCCATACTAGGACAGGCGGACACTGAAGCTTTCTTT. The chain combines TRBV10-3 with TRBJ1-1; 7 positions agree with TRBD1. The CDR3 has 13 residues. V lost 9 bases, J lost 3 bases, and 7 bases stayed unmatched. Germline values: CDR1 ENHRY, CDR2 SYGVKD.

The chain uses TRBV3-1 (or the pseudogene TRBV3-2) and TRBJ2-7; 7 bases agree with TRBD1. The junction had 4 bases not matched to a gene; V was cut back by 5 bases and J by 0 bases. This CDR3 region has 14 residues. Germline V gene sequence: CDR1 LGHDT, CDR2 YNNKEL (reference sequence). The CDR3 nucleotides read TGTGCCAGCAGCTCTGGGACAGCCTCCTACGAGCAGTACTTC. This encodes CASSSGTASYEQYF.

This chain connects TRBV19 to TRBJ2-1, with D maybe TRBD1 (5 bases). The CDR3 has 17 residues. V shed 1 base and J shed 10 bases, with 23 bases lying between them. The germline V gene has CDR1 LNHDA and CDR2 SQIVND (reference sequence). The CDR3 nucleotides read TGTGCCAGTAGTATAGCTGCGGTCAGGGCCTACAGGCTCGAGCAGTTCTTC. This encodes CASSIAAVRAYRLEQFF. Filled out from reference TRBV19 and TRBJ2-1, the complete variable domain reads DGGITQSPKYLFRKEGQNVTLSCEQNLNHDAMYWYRQDPGQGLRLIYYSQIVNDFQKGDIAEGYSVSREKKESFPLTVTSAQKNPTAFYLCASSIAAVRAYRLEQFFGPGTRLTVL.

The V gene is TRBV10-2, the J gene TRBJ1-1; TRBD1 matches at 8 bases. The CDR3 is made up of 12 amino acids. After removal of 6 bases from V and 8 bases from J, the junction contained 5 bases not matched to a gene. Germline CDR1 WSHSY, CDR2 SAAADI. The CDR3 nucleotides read TGCGCCAGCAGGACAGGGGTAGGAGAAGCTTTCTTT. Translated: CASRTGVGEAFF.

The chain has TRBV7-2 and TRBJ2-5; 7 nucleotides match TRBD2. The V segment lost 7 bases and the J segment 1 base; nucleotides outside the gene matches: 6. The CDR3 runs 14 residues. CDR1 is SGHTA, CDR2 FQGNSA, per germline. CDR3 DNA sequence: TGTGCCAGCACCTACCAGCGGGGCCAAGAGACCCAGTACTTC. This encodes CASTYQRGQETQYF.